The sequence of this T cell receptor (beta chain) was determined in a study of OX40 agonist ivuxolimab in advanced cancers. Study-level background: Six ivuxolimab dose levels, 0.01 to 10 mg/kg, were given intravenously every 2 weeks.

Study results and limitations: Researchers did not determine the expanded peripheral T cells' antigen specificity.

The CDR3 loop spans 15 amino acids. V was clipped by 0 bases and J by 1 base, with 11 bases between them. CDR1 and CDR2 from the germline V gene are SGDLS and YYNGEE. For this clone: Its cognate antigen is unknown.

This table comes from immunoSEQ multiplex PCR, and its TCRdb copy is limited to in-frame clones, with some not included. The table has about 30,000 clones, 84% seen once. This rearrangement joins TRBV9 to TRBJ2-7; tentative D call: TRBD2 (6 bases). Sequencing used CD4+ or CD8+ T cells sorted from blood, obtained in a trial of the OX40 agonist ivuxolimab. The sequence was collected from an adult with an advanced solid tumor such as melanoma, head and neck, liver or kidney cancer. CDR3 DNA sequence: TGTGCCAGCAGCGTAGCTGTTGGAGGGTCCTACGAGCAGTACTTC. As protein: CASSVAVGGSYEQYF.